These 5 T cell receptor beta chains came from one sample sequenced in a study of a mutant IDH1 vaccine in newly diagnosed glioma. Repertoires were generated with immunoSEQ multiplex PCR, while TCRdb's copy carries only in-frame clones and drops some. This table has roughly 71,000 clones, approximately 83% appearing once. Time point indicated: baseline, week 1 (first vaccination visit). Indicated treatment: pre-vaccination baseline after standard-of-care therapy. This sample comprised PBMCs, obtained from a glioma patient treated with radiotherapy, temozolomide or both. These receptors were obtained from a man aged 30-40 years with glioma.

The chain joins TRBV27 to TRBJ1-4; 9 bases align to TRBD1. With V trimmed by 0 bases and J by 5 bases, 1 base remained unmatched. The CDR3 has 15 amino acids. Germline-derived CDR1 and CDR2 are MNHEY and SMNVEV (reference sequence). The CDR3 loop reads CASSLSDRGNEKLFF. The CDR3, as DNA: TGTGCCAGCAGTTTATCCGACAGGGGGAATGAAAAACTGTTTTTT.

The genes are TRBV29-1 and TRBJ2-5; TRBD2 matches at 9 bases. With 0 bases clipped from V and 7 bases from J, the junction kept 12 bases outside the gene matches. This CDR3 is built from 16 residues. In germline, CDR1 is SQVTM, CDR2 ANQGSEA. Here the CDR3 reads CSVEDPWGRGGPTQYF. Written as DNA, the CDR3 is TGCAGCGTTGAAGATCCATGGGGGCGGGGGGGCCCGACCCAGTACTTC.

V and J are TRBV2 and TRBJ2-7, with TRBD2 matching over 9 bases. Germline V gene data show CDR1 as SNHLY and CDR2 as FYNNEI. The CDR3 has 14 residues. V dropped 6 bases and J dropped 2; count of bases not matched to a gene: 5. The CDR3 reads CASRGTSLTYEQYF. The CDR3 DNA sequence: TGTGCCAGCAGGGGGACTAGCCTGACCTACGAGCAGTACTTC.

The chain is built from TRBV4-2 and TRBJ2-5, with D maybe TRBD1 (7 bases). The DNA end is more similar to TRBJ2-7, so the J call may be wrong. The germline gives CDR1 LGHNA, CDR2 YNFKEQ. CDR3 length equals 19 residues. The CDR3 sequence: CASSQAGVSSGGPTYEQYF. CDR3 sequence (DNA): TGTGCCAGCAGCCAAGCAGGGGTTTCCTCAGGGGGGCCAACCTACGAGCAGTACTTC.

The gene calls are TRBV27 and TRBJ2-7, with D hard to call. The germline V gene has CDR1 MNHEY and CDR2 SMNVEV (reference sequence). CDR3 size: 13 residues. Trimming took off 8 bases at V and 6 bases at J, with 17 bases between the two ends. For the CDR3, the DNA is TGTGCCAGCTCCCCCGGTGGTCCGGGCGAGCAGTACTTC. This gives the protein CASSPGGPGEQYF.